This entry features one TCR beta chain sequence. The sample is drawn from a study of PD-L1 blockade in urothelial cancer. Trimming took 6 bases from V and 0 from J, leaving 9 bases between them. Germline assignment: CDR1 MDHEN and CDR2 SYDVKM. The CDR3 covers 14 residues. The data were produced by immunoSEQ multiplex PCR, yet TCRdb's version contains in-frame clones alone and is incomplete. Of 65,000 to 80,000 clones in the sample, around 90% were seen once. Time point here: pretreatment peripheral blood. This sequence was found in a man between 65 and 80 years old with urothelial cancer. The starting material was PBMCs, obtained around atezolizumab (anti-PD-L1) treatment. This sequence joins TRBV28 and TRBJ1-5; D unclear. As DNA, the CDR3 is TGTGCCAGCAGCTACGGACTTAGCAATCAGCCCCAGCATTTT. This encodes CASSYGLSNQPQHF.